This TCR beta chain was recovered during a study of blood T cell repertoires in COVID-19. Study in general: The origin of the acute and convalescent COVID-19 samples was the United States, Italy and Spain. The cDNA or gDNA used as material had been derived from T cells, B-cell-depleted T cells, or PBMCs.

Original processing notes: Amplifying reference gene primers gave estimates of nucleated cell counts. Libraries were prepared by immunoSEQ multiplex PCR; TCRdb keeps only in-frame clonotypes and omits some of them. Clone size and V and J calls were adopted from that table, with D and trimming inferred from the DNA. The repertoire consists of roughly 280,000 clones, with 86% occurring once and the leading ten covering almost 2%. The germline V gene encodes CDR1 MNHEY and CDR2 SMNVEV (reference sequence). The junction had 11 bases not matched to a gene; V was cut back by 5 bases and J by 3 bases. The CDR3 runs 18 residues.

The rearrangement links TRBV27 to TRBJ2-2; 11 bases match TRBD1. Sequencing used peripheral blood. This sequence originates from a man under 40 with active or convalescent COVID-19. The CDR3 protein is CASSPYSDRGRDTGELFF. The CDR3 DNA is TGTGCCAGCAGTCCATATTCGGACAGGGGGCGCGACACCGGGGAGCTGTTTTTT.